These 5 T cell receptor beta chains were sequenced from one sample in a study of T cells after yellow fever vaccination. TCRdb reprocessed the 5' RACE reads via MiXCR and lists one record per CDR3 protein. The data show a few hundred thousand distinct CDR3 sequences, approximately 13% seen once. The specimen was CD4+ T cells sorted from PBMCs, collected 15 days after the yellow fever booster vaccination. The receptor set was obtained from a man between 18 and 35 years old who received the YFV17D yellow fever vaccine.

The chain employs TRBV18 and TRBJ1-6, with D hard to call. From germline, CDR1 is KGHSH and CDR2 LQKENI. The CDR3 loop spans 15 amino acids. The ends were cut back, 3 bases at V and 3 bases at J, with 9 bases in the middle. CDR3 DNA: TGTGCCAGCTCACCCGAGACGGTCTATAATTCACCCCTCCACTTT. Translation: CASSPETVYNSPLHF.

This clonotype was counted between two and nine times. CDR3 amino acids: CASSYTNAGTGSLGWETQYF. DNA of the CDR3: TGTGCCAGCAGTTACACGAACGCCGGGACAGGTAGCTTAGGCTGGGAGACCCAGTACTTC. This sequence joins TRBV6-2 or TRBV6-3 and TRBJ2-5; 8 bases fit TRBD1. V lost 2 bases and J lost 5; bases outside the gene matches: 22. CDR1 and CDR2 from the germline V gene are MNHEY and SVGEGT. The CDR3 has 20 residues.

The chain links TRBV18 to TRBJ2-4; D may be TRBD1 (6 bases). CDR1 and CDR2 (germline): KGHSH, LQKENI. V shed 3 bases and J shed 8 bases, with 14 bases lying between them. There are 14 residues in the CDR3. CDR3 in amino acids: CASSPAGAGDIQYF. The CDR3 DNA follows: TGTGCCAGCTCACCGGCAGGGGCAGGGGACATTCAGTACTTC.

The chain couples TRBV20-1 to TRBJ2-1, with 8 bases identical to TRBD1. This CDR3 spans 15 amino acids. Unmatched junction bases numbered 10, after V lost 5 bases and J lost 4 bases. The germline V gene encodes CDR1 DFQATT and CDR2 SNEGSKA (reference sequence). This chain's CDR3 is CSAYGQGLRYNEQFF. CDR3 DNA: TGCAGTGCTTATGGACAGGGCCTACGTTACAATGAGCAGTTCTTC.

The genes are TRBV24-1 and TRBJ2-3; D gene uncertain. Trimming cost V 0 bases and J 6 bases, with 9 bases left between them. Germline V lookup: CDR1 KGHDR, CDR2 SFDVKD. CDR3 size: 14 residues. As DNA, the CDR3 is TGTGCCACCAGTGATTTGACAGTCCCGGATACGCAGTATTTT. Protein sequence: CATSDLTVPDTQYF.